Listed here are 5 T cell receptor beta chains from one sample, sequenced in a study of CD8 T cells in ankylosing spondylitis. TCRdb called the 5' RACE reads again in MiXCR, with one record for every CDR3 protein. The sample holds some 130,000 distinct CDR3 sequences, roughly 8.8% seen once. Material for sequencing was synovial fluid, either unsorted or a sorted T cell fraction (not recorded which). These receptor sequences come from a male donor with ankylosing spondylitis.

The chain uses TRBV29-1 and TRBJ2-7, with 7 bases fitting TRBD1. The CDR3 consists of 14 residues. Losses at the gene ends were 5 bases for V and 1 base for J; bases not matched to a gene: 8. The germline CDR1 and CDR2 sequences are SQVTM and ANQGSEA. CDR3 in amino acids: CSVSGTDSSYEQYF. In DNA form, the CDR3 reads TGCAGCGTTTCCGGGACAGACAGTTCCTACGAGCAGTACTTC.

The chain links TRBV6-4 to TRBJ2-1; D remains ambiguous. Trimming took 2 bases from V and 0 from J, leaving 11 bases between them. The CDR3 loop spans 16 amino acids. Germline V gene lookup returns CDR1 MRHNA and CDR2 SNTAGT. This CDR3 is CASSDTLSISYNEQFF. CDR3 bases: TGTGCCAGCAGTGACACATTGTCAATCTCCTACAATGAGCAGTTCTTC.

This clonotype appeared many times. This chain joins TRBV5-1 and TRBJ2-1; 11 bases agree with TRBD1. The J segment lost 8 bases and the V segment lost 5 bases, leaving 9 bases of the junction unmatched. The length of the CDR3 is 15 residues. Germline V gene lookup returns CDR1 SGHRS and CDR2 YFSETQ. The CDR3 reads CASRLGQGAIDEQFF. For the CDR3, the DNA is TGCGCCAGCAGATTAGGACAGGGGGCTATAGATGAGCAGTTCTTC.

Worth noting for this clonotype: The junction does not match germline at one end; this may be a read error. The chain recombines TRBV7-7 with TRBJ2-2; weak D call: TRBD2 (5 bases). This CDR3 comprises 14 residues. Germline V gene data show CDR1 as SSHAT and CDR2 as FNYEAQ (reference sequence). CDR3 region: CASSLEGESGELFF. The CDR3 DNA reads as TGTGCTAGCAGCTTAGAGGGAGAGTCCGGGGAGCTGTTTTTT. Together with reference TRBV7-7 and TRBJ2-2, the CDR3 gives the full variable domain: GAGVSQSPRYKVTKRGQDVTLRCDPISSHATLYWYQQALGQGPEFLTYFNYEAQPDKSGLPSDRFSAERPEGSISTLTIQRTEQRDSAMYRCASSLEGESGELFFGEGSRLTVL.

This clonotype was seen only a few times. The chain carries TRBV6-1 and TRBJ1-2; D is perhaps TRBD1 (5 bases). CDR3 length: 14 residues. The germline gives CDR1 MNHNS, CDR2 SASEGT. V lost 8 bases and J lost 0, with 13 bases in between. The CDR3 bases are TGTGCCAGCGCGTCGACAGTTCCTAACTATGGCTACACCTTC. It codes for CASASTVPNYGYTF.